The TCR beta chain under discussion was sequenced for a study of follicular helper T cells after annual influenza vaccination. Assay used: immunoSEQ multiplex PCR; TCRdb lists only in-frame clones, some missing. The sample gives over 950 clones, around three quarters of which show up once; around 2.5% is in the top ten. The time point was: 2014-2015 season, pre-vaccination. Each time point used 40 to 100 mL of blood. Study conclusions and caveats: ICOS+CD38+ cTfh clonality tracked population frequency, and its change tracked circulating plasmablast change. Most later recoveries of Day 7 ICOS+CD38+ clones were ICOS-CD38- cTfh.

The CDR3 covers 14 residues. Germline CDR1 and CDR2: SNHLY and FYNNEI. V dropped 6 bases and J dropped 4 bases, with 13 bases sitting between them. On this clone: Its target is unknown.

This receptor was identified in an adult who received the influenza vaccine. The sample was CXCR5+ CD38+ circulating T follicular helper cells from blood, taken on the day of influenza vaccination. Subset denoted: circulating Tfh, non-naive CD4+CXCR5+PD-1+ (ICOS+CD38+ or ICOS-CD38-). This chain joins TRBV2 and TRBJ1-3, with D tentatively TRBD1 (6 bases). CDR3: CASSTGFRGNTIYF. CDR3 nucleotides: TGTGCCAGCAGCACAGGGTTCCGAGGAAACACCATATATTTT.